This T cell receptor beta chain was captured by sequencing in a study of shared clonotypes between healthy human individuals. At the level of the study: The study used three CD4 naive, three CD4 memory, two CD8 naive and one CD8 memory plate per donor.

Broader study findings: Relative to their counterparts shared across all four donors, non-shared clonotypes exhibited diminished generation probabilities.

As for this clone: Antigen specificity is unknown.

Naive CD8 cells, CD45RO-negative and positively selected for CCR7, excluded terminally differentiated effector memory CD45RA+ cells. In the authors' workflow: From ImmunoSEQ came sequences covering only the junction and carrying no quality scores, so filtering differed. Repertoires were generated with immunoSEQ multiplex PCR, while TCRdb's copy carries only in-frame clones and drops some. That table is the source of V, J and clone size, and D and trimming were worked out from the DNA. The sample holds around 580,000 clones; more than 95% are singletons and the top ten take 0.25% to 0.35%. The sample was naive CD8+ T cells sorted from blood. The TCR comes from a man aged 30 to 45 in good health.

CDR3 protein: CASSQARDKLQETQYF. The CDR3 DNA reads TGTGCCAGCAGCCAAGCCAGAGACAAACTCCAAGAGACCCAGTACTTC. The chain carries TRBV14 and TRBJ2-5, with D hard to call. The CDR3 spans 16 residues. V lost 1 base and J 1 base, leaving 13 bases between the germline ends. Germline values: CDR1 SGHDN, CDR2 FVKESK.